This is a list of T cell receptor beta chains from one sample in a study of blood T cell repertoires in COVID-19. Sequenced by immunoSEQ multiplex PCR; TCRdb stores in-frame clones only, minus some. Here the sample spans 210,000 or so clones, 83% being singletons. Material for sequencing was peripheral blood. All receptors derive from a woman in her thirties with COVID-19, enrolled during active disease. Each CDR3 is given with its conserved first and last residue. The order of the fields is J gene, clone size, V gene, D gene, CDR3 DNA, CDR3 protein. A D gene is named only where the DNA matches it firmly. Where a row states a size, it is once, few, many or the class of an expanded clone; other rows omit it.

>TRBJ1-2|.|TRBV7-9|.
TGTGCCAGCAGCTTAGATGTATCGTCTGGCGGCTACACCTTC
CASSLDVSSGGYTF
>TRBJ1-5|.|TRBV28|TRBD1
TGTGCCAGCAGTGGACAGGGACCCAATAGCAATCAGCCCCAGCATTTT
CASSGQGPNSNQPQHF
>TRBJ1-2|.|TRBV30|.
TGTGCCTGGAATGAGGTTCAGCCCGTTGATGGCTACACCTTC
CAWNEVQPVDGYTF
>TRBJ1-1|.|TRBV1|.
TGCACCAGCAGCCAAGGGTGGACAGGGGGCGCGGGGAACACTGAAGCTTTCTTT
CTSSQGWTGGAGNTEAFF
>TRBJ2-3|.|TRBV10-2|.
TGCGCCAGCAGTGCAGGGACAAGCACAGATACGCAGTATTTT
CASSAGTSTDTQYF
>TRBJ2-5|.|TRBV5-4|TRBD1
TGTGCCAGCAGCTTACAGGGGAGACAAGAGACCCAGTACTTC
CASSLQGRQETQYF
>TRBJ1-2|few|TRBV16|.
TGTGCCAGCAGCCATTGGGGCCCCGCGGACTATGGCTACACCTTC
CASSHWGPADYGYTF
>TRBJ2-7|.|TRBV5-6|.
TGTGCCAGCAGCTCCGCTCCGGGCTCCTACGAGCAGTACTTC
CASSSAPGSYEQYF
>TRBJ2-1|.|TRBV27|TRBD1
TGTGCCACCGTCAACGACAGGGGCTACAATGAGCAGTTCTTC
CATVNDRGYNEQFF
>TRBJ1-6|few|TRBV5-1|TRBD1
TGCGCCAGCAGCCTCCGGGACAGCGATTCACCCCTCCACTTT
CASSLRDSDSPLHF
>TRBJ2-1|once|TRBV3-1/TRBV3-2|.
TGTGCCAGCAGCCAAGCAAGGGGATCCTACAATGAGCAGTTCTTC
CASSQARGSYNEQFF